This T cell receptor beta chain was identified in a study of blood T cell repertoires in COVID-19. Study summary: In each case, the material was cDNA or gDNA derived from T cells, B-cell-depleted T cells, or PBMCs.

The repertoire was sequenced with immunoSEQ multiplex PCR; TCRdb's copy has only in-frame clones and lacks some. The table records some 70,000 clones, approximately 90% of them present only once. V lost 4 bases to trimming and J lost 1 base, with 16 bases between them. Looked up from germline, CDR1 is LGHDT and CDR2 is YNNKEL (reference sequence). CDR3 length: 16 amino acids. The rearrangement uses TRBV3-1 (or the pseudogene TRBV3-2) and TRBJ2-5; D possibly corresponds to TRBD2 (5 bases). The TCR comes from a woman in her seventies with acute or convalescent COVID-19. Sequenced sample: peripheral blood. The CDR3, as DNA: TGTGCCAGCAGCCGCGGACTTCGGACGGGCCAAGAGACCCAGTACTTC. Its translation: CASSRGLRTGQETQYF.